These 4 T cell receptor beta chains share one sample of origin, sequenced in a study of human T cells and chemical hapten exposure. The time point: patch test 3, about 24 weeks after DPC sensitization. The sample's treatment: therapeutic diphenylcyclopropenone sensitization with weekly scalp DPC. TCRdb reprocessed the RACE reads with MiXCR, giving one entry per CDR3 protein. The repertoire has 110,000 or so distinct CDR3 sequences, 34% of them found once; the top ten carry approximately 3%. The specimen comprised whole blood, sampled in connection with sensitization to the hapten diphenylcyclopropenone (DPC). Receptor source: a man aged 35 to 55 with alopecia areata. Some clones in this sample may be carry-over from other donors' samples.

The chain joins TRBV6-2 or TRBV6-3 to TRBJ2-2; no firm D call. This CDR3 spans 14 amino acids. The ends were cut back, 5 bases at V and 0 bases at J, with 7 bases in the middle. CDR1 is MNHEY and CDR2 is SVGEGT in the germline V gene. Written as DNA, the CDR3 is TGTGCCAGCAGTATCTTGTCGAACACCGGGGAGCTGTTTTTT. Protein sequence: CASSILSNTGELFF.

The rearrangement joins TRBV6-5 to TRBJ1-1; tentatively, D is TRBD1 (5 bases). Trimming removed 6 bases from V and 6 bases from J, with 17 bases in between. Germline-derived CDR1 and CDR2 are MNHEY and SVGAGI. This CDR3 spans 14 amino acids. As DNA, the CDR3 is TGTGCCAGCAGCCTCCAACCGCTAGGGGCTGAAGCTTTCTTT. Amino acids: CASSLQPLGAEAFF.

V and J are TRBV12-3 or TRBV12-4 and TRBJ2-1; TRBD2 aligns across 8 bases. The CDR3 has 14 amino acids. V gave up 7 bases and J gave up 4 bases; unmatched junction bases: 6. For the CDR3, the DNA is TGTGCCAGCAATAGGGGACTAGAGTACAATGAGCAGTTCTTC. Translating it yields CASNRGLEYNEQFF.

This chain links TRBV18 with TRBJ2-7; 7 bases align to TRBD1. The CDR3 is made up of 16 amino acids. J gave up 6 bases and V 3 bases, and 14 bases lay outside the gene matches. Germline V gene sequence: CDR1 KGHSH, CDR2 LQKENI. CDR3 sequence: CASSPTYSDRAGEQYF. Here the CDR3 DNA reads TGTGCCAGCTCACCTACCTATAGCGACAGGGCCGGCGAGCAGTACTTC.